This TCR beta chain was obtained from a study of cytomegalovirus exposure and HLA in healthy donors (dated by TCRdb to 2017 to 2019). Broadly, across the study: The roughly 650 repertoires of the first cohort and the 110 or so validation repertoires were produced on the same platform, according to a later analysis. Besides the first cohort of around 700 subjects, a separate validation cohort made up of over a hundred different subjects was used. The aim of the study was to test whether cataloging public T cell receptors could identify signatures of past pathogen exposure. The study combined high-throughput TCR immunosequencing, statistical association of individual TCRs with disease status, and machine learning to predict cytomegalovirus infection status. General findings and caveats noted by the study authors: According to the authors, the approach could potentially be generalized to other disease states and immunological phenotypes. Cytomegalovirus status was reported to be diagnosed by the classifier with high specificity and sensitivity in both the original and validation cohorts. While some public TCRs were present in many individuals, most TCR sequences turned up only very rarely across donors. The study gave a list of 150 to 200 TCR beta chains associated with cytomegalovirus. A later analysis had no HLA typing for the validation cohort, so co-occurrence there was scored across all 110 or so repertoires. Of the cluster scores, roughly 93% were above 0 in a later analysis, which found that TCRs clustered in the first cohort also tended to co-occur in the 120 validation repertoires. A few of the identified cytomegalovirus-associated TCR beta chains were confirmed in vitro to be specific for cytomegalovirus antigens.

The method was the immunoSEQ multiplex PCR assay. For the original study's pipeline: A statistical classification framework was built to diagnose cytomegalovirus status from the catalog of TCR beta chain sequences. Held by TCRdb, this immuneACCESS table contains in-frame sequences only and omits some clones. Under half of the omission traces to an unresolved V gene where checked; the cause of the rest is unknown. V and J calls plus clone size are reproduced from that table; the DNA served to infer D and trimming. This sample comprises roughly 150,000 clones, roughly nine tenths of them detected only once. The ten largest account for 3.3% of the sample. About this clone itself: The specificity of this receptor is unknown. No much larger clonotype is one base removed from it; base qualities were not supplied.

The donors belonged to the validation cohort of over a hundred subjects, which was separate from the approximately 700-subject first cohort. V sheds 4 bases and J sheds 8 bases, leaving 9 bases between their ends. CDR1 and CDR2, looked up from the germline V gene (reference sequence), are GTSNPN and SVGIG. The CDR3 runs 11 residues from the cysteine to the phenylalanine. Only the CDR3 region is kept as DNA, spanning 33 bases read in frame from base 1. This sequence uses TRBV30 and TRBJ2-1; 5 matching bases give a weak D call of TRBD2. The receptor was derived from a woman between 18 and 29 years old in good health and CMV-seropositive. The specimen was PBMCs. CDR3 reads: CAWMSGYEQFF. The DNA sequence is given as TGTGCCTGGATGAGCGGTTATGAGCAGTTCTTC.